This TCR beta chain appears in the sequencing data of a study of T cells in Graves' hyperthyroidism and ophthalmopathy. Study-wide points: Among clonotypes expanded in thyroid above 0.001, most were also found in blood.

For this clonotype: Its antigen is still unknown.

The germline V gene encodes CDR1 LNHDA and CDR2 SQIVND (reference sequence). The CDR3 sequence is 15 residues long. With 2 bases clipped from V and 3 bases from J, the junction kept 6 bases outside the gene matches. Fresh peripheral blood, about 9.9 ml, yielded the PBMCs. Authors of the study amplified TCR beta CDR3 regions from RNA transcripts. Using the HTBI primer set, a first-round RT-PCR was run on the TCR CDR3. TCRdb reprocessed the multiplex PCR reads via MiXCR and lists one record per CDR3 protein. Counted here are approximately 530,000 distinct CDR3 sequences, about 20% occurring once; the ten biggest clones make up roughly 44%.

The receptor was derived from a man between 35 and 55 years old with Graves' ophthalmopathy. J is TRBJ1-2 and V is TRBV19, with TRBD1 matching 7 bases. The sample taken for sequencing was blood. Here the CDR3 DNA reads TGTGCCAGTAGTATACGGACAGGAGTTTACTATGGCTACACCTTC. As protein: CASSIRTGVYYGYTF.